This T cell receptor beta chain was sequenced during a study of T cells after posttransplantation cyclophosphamide. Controls had myeloablative marrow grafts with methotrexate and calcineurin inhibitor, sampled at 1 year. Profiling relied on immunoSEQ multiplex PCR, and the TCRdb table lists in-frame clones only, not all of them. The sample lists about 21,000 clones, 85% to 90% seen once, with under 2% in the top ten. CDR1 LNHNV and CDR2 YYDKDF come from the germline V gene (reference sequence). Deletions cut 5 bases from V and 6 bases from J, with 22 bases between. The CDR3 covers 16 residues. The clonotype was recovered from a female patient in her 30s who received an allogeneic stem cell transplant from an unrelated donor, was CMV-positive, and had acute and chronic GVHD. Some of the T cells might come from the graft donor. The J gene is TRBJ2-5, the V gene TRBV15; perhaps TRBD1 as D (6 bases). The sequencing used PBMCs, collected approximately 370 days after allogeneic stem cell transplant with calcineurin inhibitor and methotrexate. CDR3: CATSDQGPGFSQTQYF. The CDR3 DNA sequence: TGTGCCACCAGCGACCAGGGGCCCGGGTTTTCACAGACCCAGTACTTC.